This T cell receptor (beta chain) was observed in a study of blood T cell repertoires in COVID-19. Looking at the study overall: From T cells, B-cell-depleted T cells, or PBMCs came the material, which was cDNA or gDNA.

Sequencing was performed with immunoSEQ multiplex PCR; in TCRdb, only in-frame clones are kept and a portion is missing. The top ten hold under 35% of the sample, which has some 120,000 clones, over 75% seen once. The CDR3 loop spans 15 amino acids. Trimming removed 5 bases at V and 6 bases at J, with 17 bases between. Looked up from germline, CDR1 is SGHAT and CDR2 is FQNNGV. The sequencing sample was made of peripheral blood. The chain joins TRBV11-2 to TRBJ2-1; a possible D gene is TRBD2 (6 bases). The sequence came from a man in his 70s with active or convalescent COVID-19. The DNA for the CDR3 is TGTGCCAGCAGCCCTAGTCTAGCGCTCGCCAATGAGCAGTTCTTC. Its protein is CASSPSLALANEQFF.